This T cell receptor (beta chain) was found in a study of shared clonotypes between healthy human individuals. Study conclusions and caveats: Generation probabilities were higher for clonotypes shared across all four sorted-subset donors than for unshared ones.

This CDR3 has 17 residues. Per germline, CDR1 SGHVS and CDR2 FNYEAQ. The V segment lost 5 bases and the J segment 4 bases; nucleotides outside the gene matches: 12. For sorted subsets, 150 to 200 ng DNA per replicate equaled about 30,000 T cell genomes. This table comes from immunoSEQ multiplex PCR, and its TCRdb copy is limited to in-frame clones, with some not included. The sample lists about 2 million clones; roughly 94% were seen once. For this clone: Its target is unknown.

The chain recombines TRBV7-6 with TRBJ1-4, with 8 bases aligning to TRBD1. The specimen was naive CD4+ T cells sorted from blood. The subset: CD45RA+ positively selected. This receptor was obtained from a man aged 18-30 years in good health. The CDR3 DNA follows: TGTGCCAGCAGCCGTGAAGACAGACAGGGGAATAATGAAAAACTGTTTTTT. Its translation is CASSREDRQGNNEKLFF.